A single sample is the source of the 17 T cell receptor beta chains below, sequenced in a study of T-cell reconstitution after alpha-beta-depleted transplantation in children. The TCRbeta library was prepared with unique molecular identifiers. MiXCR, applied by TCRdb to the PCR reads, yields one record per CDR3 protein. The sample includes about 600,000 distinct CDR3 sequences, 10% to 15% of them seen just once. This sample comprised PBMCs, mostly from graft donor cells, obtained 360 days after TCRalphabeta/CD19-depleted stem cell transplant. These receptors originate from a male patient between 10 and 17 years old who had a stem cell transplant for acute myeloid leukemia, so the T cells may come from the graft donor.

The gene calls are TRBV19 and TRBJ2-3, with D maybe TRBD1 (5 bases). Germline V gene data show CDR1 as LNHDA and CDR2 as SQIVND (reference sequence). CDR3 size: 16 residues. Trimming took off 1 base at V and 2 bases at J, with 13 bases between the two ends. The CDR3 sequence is CASSIAPPTDTDTQYF. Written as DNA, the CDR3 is TGTGCCAGTAGTATAGCTCCCCCGACAGACACAGATACGCAGTATTTT.

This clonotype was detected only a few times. The CDR3 sequence: CASSGLDNYGYTF. The CDR3, as DNA: TGTGCCAGCTCAGGGTTAGACAACTATGGCTACACCTTC. V gene TRBV18 combines with J gene TRBJ1-2; D is uncertain. The V and J ends lost 5 bases and 2 bases respectively, with 9 bases between them. Germline V gene lookup returns CDR1 KGHSH and CDR2 LQKENI. The CDR3 is 13 amino acids.

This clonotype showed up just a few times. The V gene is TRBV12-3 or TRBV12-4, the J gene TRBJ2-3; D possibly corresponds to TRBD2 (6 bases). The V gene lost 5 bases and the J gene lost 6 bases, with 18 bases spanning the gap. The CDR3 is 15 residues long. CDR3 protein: CASSPKGGAWDTQYF. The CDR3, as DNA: TGTGCCAGCAGTCCGAAAGGCGGGGCGTGGGATACGCAGTATTTT.

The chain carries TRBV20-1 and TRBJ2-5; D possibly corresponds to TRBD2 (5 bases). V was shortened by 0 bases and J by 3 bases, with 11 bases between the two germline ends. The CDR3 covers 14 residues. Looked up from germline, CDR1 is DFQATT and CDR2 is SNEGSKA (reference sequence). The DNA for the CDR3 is TGCAGTGCTAGAGACTGGAGGCGGGAAGAGACCCAGTACTTC. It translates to CSARDWRREETQYF.

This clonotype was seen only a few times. The CDR3 sequence: CASSYSMGEGVGETQYF. The CDR3 nucleotides are TGTGCCAGCAGTTACTCGATGGGTGAGGGAGTGGGGGAGACCCAGTACTTC. The chain couples TRBV6-5 to TRBJ2-5, with a tentative D call TRBD2 (5 bases). The V end was cut by 0 bases, the J end by 5 bases, with 19 bases between. Per the germline V gene, CDR1 is MNHEY and CDR2 is SVGAGI. This CDR3 contains 17 residues.

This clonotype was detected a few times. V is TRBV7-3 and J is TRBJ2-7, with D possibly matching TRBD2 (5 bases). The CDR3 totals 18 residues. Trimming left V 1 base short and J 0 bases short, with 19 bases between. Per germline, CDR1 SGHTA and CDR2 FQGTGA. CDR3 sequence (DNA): TGTGCCAGCAGCTTAATTGGCCCACTAGGCCGGAGCTCCTACGAGCAGTACTTC. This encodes CASSLIGPLGRSSYEQYF.

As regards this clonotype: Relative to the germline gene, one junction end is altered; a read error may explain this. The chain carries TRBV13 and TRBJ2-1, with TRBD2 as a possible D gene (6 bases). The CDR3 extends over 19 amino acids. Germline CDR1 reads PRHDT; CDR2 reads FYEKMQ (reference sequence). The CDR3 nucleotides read TGTGCCAGCAGCTTTGGGTCCCTTAGCGGAGGGGATTGGCGGTATAGCCCGGACTTC. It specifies CASSFGSLSGGDWRYSPDF. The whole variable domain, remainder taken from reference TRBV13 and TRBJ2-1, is AAGVIQSPRHLIKEKRETATLKCYPIPRHDTVYWYQQGPGQDPQFLISFYEKMQSDKGSIPDRFSAQQFSDYHSELNMSSLELGDSALYFCASSFGSLSGGDWRYSPDFGPGTRLTVL.

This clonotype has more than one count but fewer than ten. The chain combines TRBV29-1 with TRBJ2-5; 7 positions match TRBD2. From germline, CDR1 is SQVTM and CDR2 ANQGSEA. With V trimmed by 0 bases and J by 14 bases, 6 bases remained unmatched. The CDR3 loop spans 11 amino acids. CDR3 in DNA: TGCAGCGTTGAAGAAGGGCGGGAGTGCTACTTC. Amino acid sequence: CSVEEGRECYF. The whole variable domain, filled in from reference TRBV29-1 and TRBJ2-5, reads SAVISQKPSRDICQRGTSLTIQCQVDSQVTMMFWYRQQPGQSLTLIATANQGSEATYESGFVIDKFPISRPNLTFSTLTVSNMSPEDSSIYLCSVEEGRECYFGPGTRLLVL.

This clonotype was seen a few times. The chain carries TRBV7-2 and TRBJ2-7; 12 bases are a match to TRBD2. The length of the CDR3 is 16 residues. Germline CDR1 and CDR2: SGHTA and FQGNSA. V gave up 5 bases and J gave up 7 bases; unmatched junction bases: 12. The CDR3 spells CASSPRLAGAPPEQYF. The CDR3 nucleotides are TGTGCCAGCAGCCCCCGACTAGCGGGAGCCCCTCCGGAGCAGTACTTC.

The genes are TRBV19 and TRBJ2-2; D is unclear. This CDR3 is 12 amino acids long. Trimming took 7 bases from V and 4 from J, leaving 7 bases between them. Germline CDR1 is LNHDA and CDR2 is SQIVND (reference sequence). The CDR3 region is CASKRFTGELFF. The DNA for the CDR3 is TGTGCCAGTAAGAGGTTCACCGGGGAGCTGTTTTTT.

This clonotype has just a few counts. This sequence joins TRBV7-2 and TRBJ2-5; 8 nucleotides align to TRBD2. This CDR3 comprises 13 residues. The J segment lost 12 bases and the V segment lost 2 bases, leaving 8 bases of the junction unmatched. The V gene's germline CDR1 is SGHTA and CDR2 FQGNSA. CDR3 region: CASSLRSGGVEYF. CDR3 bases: TGTGCCAGCAGCTTAAGGAGCGGGGGTGTGGAGTACTTC.

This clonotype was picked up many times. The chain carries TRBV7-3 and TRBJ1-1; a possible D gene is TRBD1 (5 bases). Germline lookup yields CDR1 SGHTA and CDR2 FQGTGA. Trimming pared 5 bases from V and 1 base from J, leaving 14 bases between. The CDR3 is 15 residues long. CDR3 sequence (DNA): TGTGCCAGCAGCCCTAGCCCTACAGGGAACACTGAAGCTTTCTTT. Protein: CASSPSPTGNTEAFF.

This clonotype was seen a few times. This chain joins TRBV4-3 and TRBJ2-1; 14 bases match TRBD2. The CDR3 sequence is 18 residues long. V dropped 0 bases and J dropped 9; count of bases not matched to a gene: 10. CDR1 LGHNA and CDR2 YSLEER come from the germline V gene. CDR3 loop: CASSQDVGLAGDWGEQFF. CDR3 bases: TGCGCCAGCAGCCAAGATGTGGGACTAGCGGGAGACTGGGGTGAGCAGTTCTTC.

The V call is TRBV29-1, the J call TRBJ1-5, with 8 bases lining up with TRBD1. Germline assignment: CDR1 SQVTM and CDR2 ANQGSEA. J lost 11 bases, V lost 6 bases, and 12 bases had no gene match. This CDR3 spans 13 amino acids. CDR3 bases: TGCAGCGTGGGATTACAGGGGGATGGGGCCCAGCATTTT. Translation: CSVGLQGDGAQHF.

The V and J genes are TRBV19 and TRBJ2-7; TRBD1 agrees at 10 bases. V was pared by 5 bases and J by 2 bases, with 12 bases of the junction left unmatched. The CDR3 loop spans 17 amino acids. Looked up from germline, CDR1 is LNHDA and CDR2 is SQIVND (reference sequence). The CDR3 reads CASSPYTGTGEPYEQYF. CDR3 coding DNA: TGTGCCAGTAGTCCATACACCGGGACAGGGGAGCCCTACGAGCAGTACTTC.

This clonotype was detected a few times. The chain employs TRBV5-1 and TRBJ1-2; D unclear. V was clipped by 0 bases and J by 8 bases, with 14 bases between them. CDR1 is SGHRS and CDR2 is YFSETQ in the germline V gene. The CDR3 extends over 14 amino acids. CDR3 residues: CASSLEPGRQGYTF. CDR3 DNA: TGCGCCAGCAGCTTGGAGCCGGGTCGGCAGGGCTACACCTTC.

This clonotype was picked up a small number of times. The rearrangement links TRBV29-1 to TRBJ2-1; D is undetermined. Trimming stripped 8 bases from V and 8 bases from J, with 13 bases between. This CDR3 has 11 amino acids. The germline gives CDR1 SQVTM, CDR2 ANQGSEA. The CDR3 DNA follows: TGCAGCTCCGATTTTCGGCATGAGCAGTTCTTC. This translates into CSSDFRHEQFF.